A selection of T cell receptor beta chains follows, all from one sample in a study of control samples from healthy donors and cancer patients. Measured with immunoSEQ multiplex PCR; TCRdb has only the in-frame clones, and not every one. The table has about 180,000 clones, more than 80% seen once. The sequencing sample was made of blood. These receptors were taken from a man aged 25 to 45 in good health. Each CDR3 is given with its conserved first and last residue. A D gene is named only where the DNA matches it firmly.

V	J	D	DNA	CDR3
TRBV5-1	TRBJ2-7	TRBD2	TGCGCCAGCAGCTTTGGGACTATTGGCGGCGAGCAGTACTTC	CASSFGTIGGEQYF
TRBV6-2/TRBV6-3	TRBJ2-7	.	TGTGCCAGCAGCCGCTCGGGTTTTGGATACGAGCAGTACTTC	CASSRSGFGYEQYF
TRBV11-2	TRBJ2-1	.	TGTGCCAGCAGCTTACTCCCCGGCATTGAGCGGGTCTTC	CASSLLPGIERVF
TRBV30	TRBJ2-2	TRBD2	TGTGCCTGCGATGGGGGGGCGAACACCGGGGAGCTGTTTTTT	CACDGGANTGELFF
TRBV6-4	TRBJ1-5	.	TGTGCCAGCAGCGAGACACACAATCAGCCCCAGCATTTT	CASSETHNQPQHF
TRBV6-2/TRBV6-3	TRBJ2-5	TRBD1	TGTGCCAGCAGTGGGACAGCAGAGACCCAGTACTTC	CASSGTAETQYF
TRBV6-5	TRBJ2-7	.	TGTGCCAGCAGTTACTCGAGTCTATACGAGCAGTACTTC	CASSYSSLYEQYF
TRBV5-1	TRBJ2-1	TRBD2	TGCGCCAGCAGCTTCGCTGCGGGACTAGCCCGAAGAGGTGAGCAGTTCTTC	CASSFAAGLARRGEQFF
TRBV2	TRBJ2-7	TRBD1	TGTGCCAGCATTGGACTACAGGGGGCGGGAGAGCAGTACTTC	CASIGLQGAGEQYF
TRBV2	TRBJ2-2	TRBD2	TGTGCTAGCGCTAGTGGGAGGGCTGACGGGGAGCTGTTTTTT	CASASGRADGELFF
TRBV9	TRBJ1-5	.	TGTGCCAGCAGCGAAGGTCGCAGCTATCAGCCCCAGCATTTT	CASSEGRSYQPQHF
TRBV5-6	TRBJ1-1	TRBD1	TGTGCCAGCAGCTTGGGGGGACAGATCATGAACACTGAAGCTTTCTTT	CASSLGGQIMNTEAFF
TRBV18	TRBJ1-3	.	TGTGCCAGCTCATCACAGGACTCTGGAAACACCATATATTTT	CASSSQDSGNTIYF
TRBV4-2	TRBJ1-2	TRBD1	TGTGCCAGCAGCCAAGTGGCAGGACAGGGAACCTATGGCTACACCTTC	CASSQVAGQGTYGYTF
TRBV19	TRBJ1-1	.	TGTGCCAGTAGCCATCCCTGGACTGAAGCTTTCTTT	CASSHPWTEAFF
TRBV6-2/TRBV6-3	TRBJ1-3	.	TGTGCCAGCAGTTACGATGGATCCGGAAACACCATATATTTT	CASSYDGSGNTIYF
TRBV14	TRBJ2-1	.	TGTGCCAGCAGCCTTCCGGGCCCAGGGGAGCAGTTCTTC	CASSLPGPGEQFF
TRBV7-2	TRBJ1-1	.	TGTGCCAGCAGCTTACGGGGATATGGCGATTTT	CASSLRGYGDF
TRBV5-1	TRBJ2-1	.	TGCGCCAGCAGCTTGGCCCCTTTGTCAGGCTACAATGAGCAGTTCTTC	CASSLAPLSGYNEQFF
TRBV2	TRBJ2-3	.	TGTGCCAGCAGTGAGGGCTACCGCACAGATACGCAGTATTTT	CASSEGYRTDTQYF
TRBV6-4	TRBJ2-1	TRBD2	TGTGCCAGCAGTGACTCACTAGCGGGAAGCGAGCAGTTCTTC	CASSDSLAGSEQFF
TRBV6-1	TRBJ2-1	TRBD2	TGTGCCAGCAGTGAAGAGGCGGGAGGATCCAATGAGCAGTTCTTC	CASSEEAGGSNEQFF
TRBV14	TRBJ1-2	.	TGTGCCAGCAGCCAAGGGCGGAACTATGGCTACACCTTC	CASSQGRNYGYTF
TRBV10-3	TRBJ1-2	.	TGTGCCATCCCCGACAAGGGCAGCTATGGCTACACCTTC	CAIPDKGSYGYTF
TRBV18	TRBJ2-5	TRBD2	TGTGCCAGCTCACCCATGGGGGGGATGGAGACCCAGTACTTC	CASSPMGGMETQYF
TRBV21-1	TRBJ1-2	.	TGTGCCAGCGGGGACAGGGAGGGGAAGGGCGGCTACACCTTC	CASGDREGKGGYTF
TRBV18	TRBJ2-7	TRBD2	TGTGCCAGCTCACCACCGAGGCGGGGACTAGCGGGAGGGGAAGAGCAGTACTTC	CASSPPRRGLAGGEEQYF
TRBV4-1	TRBJ2-6	.	TGCGCCAGCAGCAGACGGGAGAACCTTTCTGGGGCCAACGTCCTGACTTTC	CASSRRENLSGANVLTF